Sequencing of this T cell receptor (beta chain) was carried out in a study of PD-L1 blockade in urothelial cancer. For the study at large: Blood was tested 3 weeks (second dose) and 6 weeks into treatment.

Assay: immunoSEQ multiplex PCR; the TCRdb copy retains only in-frame clones and omits some. The sample carries some 45,000 clones, 80% recorded once. Time point: pretreatment peripheral blood. This clone has a single count. The CDR3 is made up of 18 amino acids. Germline CDR1 SGHRS, CDR2 YFSETQ. V lost 1 base, J lost 0 bases, and 4 bases stayed unmatched. The V gene is TRBV5-1, the J gene TRBJ2-1; 13 bases are shared with TRBD2. This specimen consisted of PBMCs, obtained around atezolizumab (anti-PD-L1) treatment. The receptor was isolated from a man in his sixties with urothelial cancer. The CDR3 spells CASSLTSGGVSSYNEQFF. Written as DNA, the CDR3 is TGCGCCAGCAGCTTGACTAGCGGGGGGGTAAGCTCCTACAATGAGCAGTTCTTC.